Below are 27 T cell receptor beta chains sequenced from a single sample in a study of long-term antiretroviral therapy in people with HIV. It was version v3.0 of the immunoSEQ assay that was run at survey level. Repertoires were generated with immunoSEQ multiplex PCR, while TCRdb's copy carries only in-frame clones and drops some. This table has about 24,000 clones, 81% appearing once. This material consisted of unsorted PBMCs, taken at the start of antiretroviral therapy, before treatment. The receptors shown here come from a woman aged 18-29 years with HIV.

As DNA, the CDR3 is TGTGCCAGCAGTAAGACGGTAAACTATGGCTACACCTTC. Encoded protein: CASSKTVNYGYTF. This chain connects TRBV6-6 to TRBJ1-2; no reliable D call. CDR3 length equals 13 residues. V was clipped by 5 bases and J by 2 bases, with 9 bases between them. Germline loops: CDR1 MNHNY, CDR2 SVGAGI (reference sequence).

The chain combines TRBV5-1 with TRBJ1-1, with D tentatively TRBD1 (5 bases). Per the germline V gene, CDR1 is SGHRS and CDR2 is YFSETQ. Deletions cut 2 bases from V and 4 bases from J, with 18 bases between. This CDR3 comprises 16 residues. The CDR3 spells CASSLQSGRLSTEAFF. CDR3 in DNA: TGCGCCAGCAGCTTACAATCGGGACGACTTAGCACTGAAGCTTTCTTT.

CDR3 DNA sequence: TGTGCCAGCAGCTTAGTGACAGGACCTTACTCTGGAAACACCATATATTTT. Translated, it gives CASSLVTGPYSGNTIYF. V gene TRBV7-2 combines with J gene TRBJ1-3, with a weak D call TRBD1 (6 bases). V lost 1 base and J lost 0, with 13 bases in between. CDR3 length: 17 residues. Germline values: CDR1 SGHTA, CDR2 FQGNSA. Full variable domain (rest looked up from reference TRBV7-2 and TRBJ1-3): GAGVSQSPSNKVTEKGKDVELRCDPISGHTALYWYRQSLGQGLEFLIYFQGNSAPDKSGLPSDRFSAERTGGSVSTLTIQRTQQEDSAVYLCASSLVTGPYSGNTIYFGEGSWLTVV.

This chain joins TRBV27 and TRBJ2-7, with a possible D match to TRBD2 (5 bases). The CDR3 is 13 amino acids. CDR1 is MNHEY and CDR2 is SMNVEV in the germline V gene (reference sequence). The ends were cut back, 3 bases at V and 3 bases at J, with 9 bases in the middle. The CDR3 DNA reads TGTGCCAGCAGTTTGGGAGCCCACTACGAGCAGTACTTC. Its translation: CASSLGAHYEQYF.

The rearrangement links TRBV7-3 to TRBJ2-2; 8 nucleotides agree with TRBD2. In germline, CDR1 is SGHTA, CDR2 FQGTGA. CDR3 length: 15 residues. V was pared by 4 bases and J by 0 bases, with 1 base of the junction left unmatched. The chain's CDR3 is CASSSGGPNTGELFF. The CDR3 nucleotides are TGTGCCAGCAGCTCGGGAGGGCCGAACACCGGGGAGCTGTTTTTT.

The gene calls are TRBV5-1 and TRBJ1-2; a weak D match, TRBD1 (5 bases). The CDR3 consists of 18 residues. Germline V gene data show CDR1 as SGHRS and CDR2 as YFSETQ. V was clipped by 0 bases and J by 0 bases, with 18 bases between them. CDR3 bases: TGCGCCAGCAGCTTGGAAGGGGCTAGGGCCCCTTCTAACTATGGCTACACCTTC. Translation: CASSLEGARAPSNYGYTF.

The chain joins TRBV7-3 to TRBJ2-6; D possibly corresponds to TRBD1 (5 bases). The CDR3 loop spans 22 amino acids. CDR1 and CDR2 from the germline V gene are SGHTA and FQGTGA. Trimming took off 6 bases at V and 0 bases at J, with 30 bases between the two ends. The CDR3 is CASRPYWGDLTASSSGANVLTF. In DNA, the CDR3 is TGTGCCAGCAGACCTTATTGGGGCGATCTGACAGCGTCGAGCTCTGGGGCCAACGTCCTGACTTTC.

The chain links TRBV5-6 to TRBJ2-7; maybe TRBD1 (5 bases). Germline V gene sequence: CDR1 SGHDT, CDR2 YYEEEE. Trimming left V 6 bases short and J 3 bases short, with 13 bases between. This CDR3 is built from 13 residues. CDR3 amino acids: CASKNTDSYEQYF. CDR3 coding DNA: TGTGCCAGCAAAAACACAGACAGCTACGAGCAGTACTTC.

The chain couples TRBV5-6 to TRBJ1-5; no clear D gene. CDR3 size: 12 residues. Between the trimmed V and J ends, which lost 3 bases and 5 bases, there was a span of 6 bases. Germline V gives CDR1 SGHDT, CDR2 YYEEEE. CDR3 residues: CASSSLYQPQHF. The CDR3 DNA follows: TGTGCCAGCAGCTCGCTATATCAGCCCCAGCATTTT.

The rearrangement uses TRBV6-5 and TRBJ1-5; D is ambiguous. Germline V gene sequence: CDR1 MNHEY, CDR2 SVGAGI. Trimming took off 0 bases at V and 4 bases at J, with 4 bases between the two ends. The CDR3 covers 13 residues. The CDR3 protein is CASSYSQNQPQHF. The CDR3 nucleotides are TGTGCCAGCAGTTACTCCCAAAATCAGCCCCAGCATTTT.

The gene calls are TRBV28 and TRBJ1-5, with D perhaps matching TRBD1 (5 bases). Trimming shortened V by 5 bases and J by 7 bases, and 15 bases separated the two germline ends. The CDR3 sequence is 14 residues long. The V gene's germline CDR1 is MDHEN and CDR2 SYDVKM. The CDR3 is CASSMMSPGQPQHF. The CDR3 DNA follows: TGTGCCAGCAGTATGATGTCCCCAGGGCAGCCCCAGCATTTT.

This clone was counted once. The rearrangement links TRBV7-8 to TRBJ1-3; D is unclear. The V gene lost 1 base and the J gene lost 4 bases, with 8 bases spanning the gap. Germline V gene lookup returns CDR1 SGHVS and CDR2 FQNEAQ. This CDR3 is 14 amino acids long. The CDR3 loop is CASSLVDGGNTIYF. The CDR3 DNA reads as TGTGCCAGCAGCTTAGTCGATGGGGGAAACACCATATATTTT.

The V and J genes are TRBV5-3 and TRBJ2-7; D ambiguous. TRBV5-3 is given ORF status, its function remaining uncertain. The CDR3 length is 16 residues. Trimming cost V 0 bases and J 2 bases, with 15 bases left between them. The CDR3 reads CARSLVGWEQTYEQYF. Here the CDR3 DNA reads TGTGCCAGAAGCTTGGTTGGGTGGGAACAAACCTACGAGCAGTACTTC.

V usage is TRBV7-9 and J usage is TRBJ2-3; unclear D gene. V was cut by 2 bases and J by 4 bases, with 10 bases left in between. Germline CDR1 and CDR2: SEHNR and FQNEAQ (reference sequence). CDR3 length: 14 residues. The CDR3 DNA is TGTGCCAGCAGCTTATGGCTAGTTGCAGATACGCAGTATTTT. It translates to CASSLWLVADTQYF.

This chain connects TRBV19 to TRBJ2-7; 8 bases agree with TRBD1. Germline CDR1 is LNHDA and CDR2 is SQIVND (reference sequence). V gave up 5 bases and J gave up 3 bases; unmatched junction bases: 9. The CDR3 has 15 residues. The CDR3 loop is CASSSWGQARYEQYF. DNA for the CDR3: TGTGCCAGTAGTTCCTGGGGACAGGCACGCTACGAGCAGTACTTC.

The V call is TRBV5-1, the J call TRBJ2-1; D unresolved. The length of the CDR3 is 14 residues. The germline V gene encodes CDR1 SGHRS and CDR2 YFSETQ. Trimming cost V 4 bases and J 1 base, with 9 bases left between them. Here the CDR3 reads CASSGQGSYNEQFF. In DNA form, the CDR3 reads TGCGCCAGCAGCGGGCAAGGATCCTACAATGAGCAGTTCTTC.

The V and J genes are TRBV27 and TRBJ1-1; D uncertain. This CDR3 is 13 amino acids long. The V end was cut by 9 bases, the J end by 2 bases, with 13 bases between. Germline V gene lookup returns CDR1 MNHEY and CDR2 SMNVEV (reference sequence). The DNA for the CDR3 is TGTGCCAGTAATCTCGCAGCTAACACTGAAGCTTTCTTT. Its translation: CASNLAANTEAFF.

J is TRBJ1-3 and V is TRBV6-6; 7 nucleotides match TRBD1. From germline, CDR1 is MNHNY and CDR2 SVGAGI (reference sequence). This CDR3 has 16 amino acids. V was clipped by 0 bases and J by 0 bases; unmatched bases: 2. In DNA, the CDR3 is TGTGCCAGCAGTTACTCGGGGGACAGCTCTGGAAACACCATATATTTT. Residues: CASSYSGDSSGNTIYF.

The gene calls are TRBV7-9 and TRBJ1-1, with 10 positions matching TRBD1. The CDR3 covers 15 residues. V shed 7 bases and J 5 bases; nucleotides not matched to a gene: 10. Germline V CDR1 and CDR2: SEHNR, FQNEAQ (reference sequence). CDR3 sequence (DNA): TGTGCCAGCACCAAGTGGACAGGGGGAAAAACTGAAGCTTTCTTT. Protein: CASTKWTGGKTEAFF.

The gene calls are TRBV15 and TRBJ2-5; 10 bases are a match to TRBD1. The ends lost 5 bases at V and 2 bases at J; junction bases unmatched: 11. The CDR3 consists of 17 residues. Germline V gene lookup returns CDR1 LNHNV and CDR2 YYDKDF (reference sequence). The CDR3 DNA reads TGTGCCACCAGCCACGGTTTTGGGACAGGGGATCAAGAGACCCAGTACTTC. It codes for CATSHGFGTGDQETQYF.

The V call is TRBV25-1, the J call TRBJ2-7, with a weak D call TRBD1 (6 bases). The CDR3 contains 12 residues. The V gene lost 4 bases and the J gene lost 7 bases, with 11 bases spanning the gap. The V gene's germline CDR1 is MGHDK and CDR2 SYGVNS. CDR3 residues: CASSATGGEQYF. CDR3 sequence (DNA): TGTGCCAGCAGTGCGACAGGCGGGGAGCAGTACTTC.

The rearrangement joins TRBV5-1 to TRBJ1-1; no firm D call. Per the germline V gene, CDR1 is SGHRS and CDR2 is YFSETQ. The CDR3 consists of 18 residues. V was pared by 0 bases and J by 0 bases, with 18 bases between. Here the CDR3 DNA reads TGCGCCAGCAGCTTGGGTTCAACATCCGGGTCAATGAACACTGAAGCTTTCTTT. Translating it yields CASSLGSTSGSMNTEAFF.

The chain uses TRBV19 and TRBJ1-2, with D hard to call. The V and J ends lost 0 bases and 0 bases respectively, with 8 bases between them. CDR3 length: 15 amino acids. Germline V gives CDR1 LNHDA, CDR2 SQIVND (reference sequence). CDR3 loop: CASSIDGLSNYGYTF. The CDR3, as DNA: TGTGCCAGTAGTATAGATGGGCTGTCTAACTATGGCTACACCTTC.

The CDR3 region has the DNA TGTGCCAGCAGCGTAGATTTTTGGAACACTGAAGCTTTCTTT. It yields the protein CASSVDFWNTEAFF. The rearrangement joins TRBV9 to TRBJ1-1, with D hard to call. V was trimmed by 0 bases and J by 1 base, leaving 7 bases between them. The CDR3 runs to 14 residues. CDR1 and CDR2 (germline): SGDLS, YYNGEE.

The chain links TRBV27 to TRBJ2-7; perhaps TRBD2 as D (5 bases). Trimming took 0 bases from V and 4 from J, leaving 10 bases between them. Per the germline V gene, CDR1 is MNHEY and CDR2 is SMNVEV (reference sequence). The CDR3 has 14 residues. The CDR3 sequence: CASSLSPSGYEQYF. The CDR3 DNA sequence: TGTGCCAGCAGTTTATCCCCCAGCGGTTACGAGCAGTACTTC.

This sequence joins TRBV2 and TRBJ2-5; TRBD1 is a possible D gene (6 bases). The CDR3 totals 12 residues. The germline CDR1 and CDR2 sequences are SNHLY and FYNNEI. Trimming removed 8 bases from V and 3 bases from J, with 10 bases in between. CDR3 sequence (DNA): TGTGCCAGCTATAGGGGGAAAGAGACCCAGTACTTC. Translation: CASYRGKETQYF. Full variable domain (outside the CDR3, taken from reference TRBV2 and TRBJ2-5): EPEVTQTPSHQVTQMGQEVILRCVPISNHLYFYWYRQILGQKVEFLVSFYNNEISEKSEIFDDQFSVERPDGSNFTLKIRSTKLEDSAMYFCASYRGKETQYFGPGTRLLVL.

The chain's CDR3 is CASSPSRELNTEAFF. As DNA, the CDR3 is TGTGCCAGCAGCCCCTCCAGAGAGTTGAACACTGAAGCTTTCTTT. The V call is TRBV7-8, the J call TRBJ1-1, with no clear D. Deletions cut 5 bases from V and 0 bases from J, with 13 bases between. The CDR3 sequence is 15 residues long. The germline CDR1 and CDR2 sequences are SGHVS and FQNEAQ.